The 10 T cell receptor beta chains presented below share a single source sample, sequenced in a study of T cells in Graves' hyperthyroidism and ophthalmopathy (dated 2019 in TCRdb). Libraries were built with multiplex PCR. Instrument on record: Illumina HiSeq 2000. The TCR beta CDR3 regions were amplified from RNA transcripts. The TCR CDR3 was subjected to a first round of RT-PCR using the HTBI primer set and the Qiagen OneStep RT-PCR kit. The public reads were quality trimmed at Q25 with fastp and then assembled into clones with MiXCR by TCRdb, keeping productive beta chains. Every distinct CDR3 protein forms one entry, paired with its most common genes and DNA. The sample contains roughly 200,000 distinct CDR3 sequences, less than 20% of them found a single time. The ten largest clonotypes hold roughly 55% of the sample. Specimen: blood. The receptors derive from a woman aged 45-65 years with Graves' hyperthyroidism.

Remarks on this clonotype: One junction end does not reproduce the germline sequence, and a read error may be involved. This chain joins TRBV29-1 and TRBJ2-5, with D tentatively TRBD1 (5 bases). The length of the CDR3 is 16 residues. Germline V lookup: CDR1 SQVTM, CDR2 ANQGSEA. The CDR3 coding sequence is TGCGGCGTTGAAGATACGACAGCGCGGTACCAAGAGACCCAGTACTTC. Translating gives CGVEDTTARYQETQYF.

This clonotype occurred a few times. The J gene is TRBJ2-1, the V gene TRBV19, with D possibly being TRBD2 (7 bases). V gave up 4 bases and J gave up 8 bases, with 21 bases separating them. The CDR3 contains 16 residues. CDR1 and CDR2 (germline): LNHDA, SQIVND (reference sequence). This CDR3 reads CASSNNGRGGRDEQFF. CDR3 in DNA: TGTGCCAGTAGTAATAATGGAAGGGGGGGGCGGGATGAGCAGTTCTTC.

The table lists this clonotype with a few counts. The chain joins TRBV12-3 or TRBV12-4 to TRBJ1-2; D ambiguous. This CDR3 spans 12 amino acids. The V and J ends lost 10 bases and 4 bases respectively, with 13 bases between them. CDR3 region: CAIWSPAYGYTF. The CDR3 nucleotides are TGTGCCATATGGAGCCCGGCCTATGGCTACACCTTC.

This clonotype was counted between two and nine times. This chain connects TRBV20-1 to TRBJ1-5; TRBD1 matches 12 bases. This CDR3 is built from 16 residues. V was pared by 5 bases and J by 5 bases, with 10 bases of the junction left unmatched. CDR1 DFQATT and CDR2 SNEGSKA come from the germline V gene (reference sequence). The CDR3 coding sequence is TGCAGTGCTGGTCACCGGGACAGGGGGCCCCATCAGCCCCAGCATTTT. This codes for CSAGHRDRGPHQPQHF.

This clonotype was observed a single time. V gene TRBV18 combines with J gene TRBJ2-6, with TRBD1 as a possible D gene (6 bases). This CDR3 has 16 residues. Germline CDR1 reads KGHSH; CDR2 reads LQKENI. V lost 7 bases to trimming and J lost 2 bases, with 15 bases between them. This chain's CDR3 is CASLGALLTGANVLTF. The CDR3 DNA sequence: TGTGCCAGCTTGGGGGCTCTTCTCACTGGGGCCAACGTCCTGACTTTC.

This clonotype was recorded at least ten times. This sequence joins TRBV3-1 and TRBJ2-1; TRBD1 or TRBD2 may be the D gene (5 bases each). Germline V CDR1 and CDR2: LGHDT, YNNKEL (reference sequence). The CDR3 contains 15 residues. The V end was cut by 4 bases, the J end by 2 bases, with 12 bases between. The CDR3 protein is CASSLGTKTYNEQFF. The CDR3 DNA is TGTGCCAGCAGCCTCGGGACGAAAACCTACAATGAGCAGTTCTTC.

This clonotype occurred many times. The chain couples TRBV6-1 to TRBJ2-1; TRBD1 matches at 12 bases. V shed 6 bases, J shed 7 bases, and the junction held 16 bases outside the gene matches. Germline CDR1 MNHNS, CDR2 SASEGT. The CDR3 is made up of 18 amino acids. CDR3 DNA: TGTGCCAGCAGCCCAAGCCACCCGGGACAGGGGGCGGAAAATGAGCAGTTCTTC. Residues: CASSPSHPGQGAENEQFF.

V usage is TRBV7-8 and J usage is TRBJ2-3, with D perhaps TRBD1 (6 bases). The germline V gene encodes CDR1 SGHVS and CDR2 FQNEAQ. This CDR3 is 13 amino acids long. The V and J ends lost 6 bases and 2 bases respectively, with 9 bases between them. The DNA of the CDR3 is TGTGCCAGCAGACAGGGCTACACAGATACGCAGTATTTT. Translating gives CASRQGYTDTQYF.

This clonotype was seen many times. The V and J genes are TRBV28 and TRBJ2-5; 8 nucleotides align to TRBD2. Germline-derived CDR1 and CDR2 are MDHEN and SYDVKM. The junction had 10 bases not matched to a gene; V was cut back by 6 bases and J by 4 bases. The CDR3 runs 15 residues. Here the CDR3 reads CASSLLAEDPETQYF. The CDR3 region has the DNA TGTGCCAGCAGCCTACTAGCGGAGGACCCAGAGACCCAGTACTTC.

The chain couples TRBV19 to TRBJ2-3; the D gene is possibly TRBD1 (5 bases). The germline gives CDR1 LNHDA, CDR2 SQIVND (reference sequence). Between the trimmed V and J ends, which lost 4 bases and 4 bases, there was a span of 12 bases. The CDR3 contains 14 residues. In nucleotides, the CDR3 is TGTGCCAGTAGTACTCAGGGTCCCCCAGATACGCAGTATTTT. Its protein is CASSTQGPPDTQYF.